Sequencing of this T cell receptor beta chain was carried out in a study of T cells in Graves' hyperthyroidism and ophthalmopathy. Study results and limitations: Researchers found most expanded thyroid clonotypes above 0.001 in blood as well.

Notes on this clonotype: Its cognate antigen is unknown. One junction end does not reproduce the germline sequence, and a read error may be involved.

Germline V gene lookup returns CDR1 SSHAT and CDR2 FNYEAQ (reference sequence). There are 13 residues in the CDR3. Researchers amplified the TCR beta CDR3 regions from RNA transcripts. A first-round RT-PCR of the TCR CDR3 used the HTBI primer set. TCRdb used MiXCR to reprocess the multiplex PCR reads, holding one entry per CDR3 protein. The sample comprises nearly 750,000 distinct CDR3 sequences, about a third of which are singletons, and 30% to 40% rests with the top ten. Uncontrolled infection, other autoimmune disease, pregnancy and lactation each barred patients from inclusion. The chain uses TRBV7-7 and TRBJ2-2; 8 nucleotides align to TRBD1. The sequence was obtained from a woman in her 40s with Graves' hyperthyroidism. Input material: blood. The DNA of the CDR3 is TGTGCTAGCAGCATGGACAGGGACGGGGAGCTGTTTTTT. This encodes CASSMDRDGELFF.